This entry lists 4 T cell receptor beta chains sequenced from one sample in a study of blood T cells in healthy people across ages. Primed by a sample-barcoded 5' primer and a J-beta primer mix, a second PCR proceeded for roughly 7 to 11 cycles. TCRdb recomputed calls from the 5' RACE reads with MiXCR, one row per CDR3 protein. The sample consists of around 580,000 distinct CDR3 sequences, roughly 43% of them appearing once. Source material: blood. All receptors derive from a man of 80 years or more in good health.

The V call is TRBV20-1, the J call TRBJ1-3; 8 nucleotides match TRBD1. J gave up 5 bases and V 6 bases, and 6 bases lay outside the gene matches. The CDR3 totals 13 residues. CDR1 DFQATT and CDR2 SNEGSKA come from the germline V gene (reference sequence). In nucleotides, the CDR3 is TGCAGTGCCCCCAGACAGGGGAGAAACACCATATATTTT. Translation gives CSAPRQGRNTIYF.

This clonotype was seen at least ten times. The V and J genes are TRBV7-6 and TRBJ2-7; D may be TRBD1 (5 bases). The germline V gene encodes CDR1 SGHVS and CDR2 FNYEAQ. The CDR3 runs 13 residues. V lost 4 bases and J lost 1, with 8 bases in between. For the CDR3, the DNA is TGTGCCAGCAGCTCAGGGAATTCCTACGAGCAGTACTTC. This encodes CASSSGNSYEQYF.

The rearrangement joins TRBV20-1 to TRBJ1-4; D may be TRBD1 (6 bases). Germline V gene data show CDR1 as DFQATT and CDR2 as SNEGSKA (reference sequence). This CDR3 is built from 15 residues. Trimming left V 1 base short and J 7 bases short, with 16 bases between. In DNA form, the CDR3 reads TGCAGTGCTAGAGGCGTTAGGGGGATAGGTGAAAAACTGTTTTTT. It specifies CSARGVRGIGEKLFF.

V gene TRBV5-1 combines with J gene TRBJ2-2, with D tentatively TRBD1 (5 bases). Trimming removed 4 bases from V and 1 base from J, with 14 bases in between. CDR3 length equals 16 residues. Germline CDR1 is SGHRS and CDR2 is YFSETQ. The CDR3 coding sequence is TGCGCCAGCAGCCCTACTCTGACAGAGAACACCGGGGAGCTGTTTTTT. Amino acids: CASSPTLTENTGELFF.